This record concerns one T cell receptor beta chain sequence. Its antigen is unknown. This sample is drawn from a study of cytomegalovirus exposure and HLA in healthy donors. Whole-study findings and limits: Several of the most significant clusters appeared, in a later analysis, to be linked to common viral pathogens. A later analysis linked a missense DCLRE1C variant to TCR beta V- and J-gene trimming. Overall, roughly 160 TCR beta chains were annotated as cytomegalovirus-associated. HLA-A and HLA-B allele assignments for most subjects were reportedly predicted accurately using TCR beta sequences.

PCR primers comprised 60 Vbeta and 13 Jbeta primers. Data came from immunoSEQ multiplex PCR; TCRdb stores just in-frame clones and leaves some out. The sample contains 150,000 to 160,000 clones, about 80% of which appear only once. Germline-derived CDR1 and CDR2 are SGHTA and FQGNSA. V was pared by 5 bases and J by 5 bases, with 16 bases between. CDR3 length equals 15 residues. The sequence was collected from a man aged 25 to 40 in good health and CMV-seropositive. V and J are TRBV7-2 and TRBJ1-5; maybe TRBD1 (5 bases). Sequencing input: PBMCs. The CDR3 nucleotides are TGTGCCAGCAGCCCTCGAGACAGTTCGTATCAGCCCCAGCATTTT. It yields the protein CASSPRDSSYQPQHF. Using reference TRBV7-2 and TRBJ1-5 for the parts outside the CDR3, the full variable domain is GAGVSQSPSNKVTEKGKDVELRCDPISGHTALYWYRQSLGQGLEFLIYFQGNSAPDKSGLPSDRFSAERTGGSVSTLTIQRTQQEDSAVYLCASSPRDSSYQPQHFGDGTRLSIL.